The clone carrying this TCR beta chain was seen more than once but under ten times. As yet, its antigen is unknown. This sample is part of a study of early T cells in non-severe SARS-CoV-2 infection. Turning to the study itself: Unsorted whole blood bulk RNA was sequenced, with unpaired chains. The study, taken as a whole, reports: VDJdb-based matching was biased toward anti-spike CD8 responses and missed private and CD4 specificities.

V trimming: 5 bases; J trimming: 5 bases; junction bases outside the gene matches: 3. CDR3 size: 14 residues. Germline V gene data show CDR1 as SSHAT and CDR2 as FNYEAQ (reference sequence). Individual cDNA molecules were tagged with unique molecular identifiers, the study reported. From the 5' RACE reads, TCRdb called clonotypes with MiXCR, one entry per CDR3 protein. There are about 63,000 distinct CDR3 sequences in the sample; approximately 12% occur only once, and around 4.7% lies in the top ten. The specimen was whole blood. The V call is TRBV7-7, the J call TRBJ2-1, with 10 positions matching TRBD1. This receptor was taken from an adult who was a healthcare worker with PCR-confirmed SARS-CoV-2 infection or an uninfected control (not recorded which). CDR3: CASSPGTGDNEQFF. In DNA form, the CDR3 reads TGTGCCAGCAGCCCGGGGACAGGGGACAATGAGCAGTTCTTC.